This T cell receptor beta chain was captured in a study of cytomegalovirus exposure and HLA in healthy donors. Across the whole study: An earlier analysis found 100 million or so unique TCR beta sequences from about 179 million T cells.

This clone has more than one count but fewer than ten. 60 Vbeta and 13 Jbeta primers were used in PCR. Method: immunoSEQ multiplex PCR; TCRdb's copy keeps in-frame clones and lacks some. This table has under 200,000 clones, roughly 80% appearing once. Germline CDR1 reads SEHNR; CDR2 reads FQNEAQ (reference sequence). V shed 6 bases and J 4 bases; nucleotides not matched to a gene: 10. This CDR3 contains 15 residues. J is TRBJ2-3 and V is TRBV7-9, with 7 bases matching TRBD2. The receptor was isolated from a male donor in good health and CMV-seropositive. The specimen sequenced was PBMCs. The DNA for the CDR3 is TGTGCCAGCAGTGGCAGCGGGATGGCCCCAGATACGCAGTATTTT. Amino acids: CASSGSGMAPDTQYF.